This entry features one T cell receptor beta chain sequence. No antigen is known for it. This entry is derived from a study of T-cell reconstitution after alpha-beta-depleted transplantation in children. Overall study results and limits: After transplant, at about two months, alpha-beta T cells were reportedly derived from several hundred expanded graft clones.

Unique molecular identifiers were incorporated during preparation of the TCRbeta library. TCRdb reanalysed the PCR reads using MiXCR and keeps one entry per CDR3 protein. The sample holds a few hundred thousand distinct CDR3 sequences, 5.5% to 7% seen once. This TCR came from a boy between 2 and 10 years old with acute lymphoblastic leukemia, due to receive a stem cell transplant. The sequenced sample was PBMCs, obtained before TCRalphabeta/CD19-depleted stem cell transplant.

The CDR3 DNA sequence: TGTGCCAGCAGCTCTATGGGGCAGGGGGCTCTTAATGAGCAGTTCTTC. This codes for CASSSMGQGALNEQFF. The chain combines TRBV7-3 with TRBJ2-1, with TRBD1 identical over 8 bases. V trimming: 4 bases; J trimming: 7 bases; junction bases outside the gene matches: 12. Germline-derived CDR1 and CDR2 are SGHTA and FQGTGA. This CDR3 region has 16 residues.